These T cell receptor beta chains were read from a single sample in a study of blood T cell repertoires in COVID-19. Clones were sequenced by immunoSEQ multiplex PCR, and TCRdb holds only the in-frame ones, with some missing. The sample holds 400,000 to 450,000 clones; approximately 88% are singletons and the top ten take 10% to 15%. The sample comprised peripheral blood. The receptor source for this set is a woman aged 45-59 years with COVID-19, enrolled during active disease. Each CDR3 is given with its conserved first and last residue. The D gene is left open where the match is weak. Part of the rows lack a size; the others show once, few, many or a class for expanded clones.

d_call	clone_size	j_call	v_call	cdr3_aa	cdr3_nt
-	-	TRBJ1-1	TRBV30	CAWDPQVNTEAFF	TGTGCCTGGGACCCACAGGTGAACACTGAAGCTTTCTTT
-	-	TRBJ2-1	TRBV5-1	CASSLEGRVDEQFF	TGCGCCAGCAGCTTGGAAGGCAGGGTCGATGAGCAGTTCTTC
-	many	TRBJ1-5	TRBV19	CASSKPSPGGDQPQHF	TGTGCCAGTAGCAAACCGTCCCCGGGGGGGGATCAGCCCCAGCATTTT
-	-	TRBJ1-1	TRBV7-9	CASIHNTGNTEAFF	TGTGCCAGCATCCACAACACAGGTAACACTGAAGCTTTCTTT
-	-	TRBJ1-1	TRBV30	CAWSVRGEGRSTEAFF	TGTGCCTGGAGTGTACGAGGGGAGGGTCGGAGCACTGAAGCTTTCTTT
-	-	TRBJ1-1	TRBV9	CASSVGGGVQAFF	TGTGCCAGCAGCGTAGGCGGGGGGGTCCAAGCTTTCTTT
-	-	TRBJ2-7	TRBV6-1	CASSEGRGWEQYF	TGTGCCAGCAGTGAAGGTAGGGGATGGGAGCAGTACTTC
TRBD1	-	TRBJ1-1	TRBV2	CASRGQGGGTEAFF	TGTGCCAGCAGAGGACAGGGAGGGGGGACTGAAGCTTTCTTT
-	-	TRBJ1-6	TRBV5-1	CASSPGGGPADSPLHF	TGCGCCAGCAGCCCGGGCGGGGGTCCAGCCGATTCACCCCTCCACTTT
TRBD1	-	TRBJ1-1	TRBV11-2	CASSGRGRTEAFF	TGTGCCAGCAGCGGCAGGGGGCGAACTGAAGCTTTCTTT
-	-	TRBJ1-1	TRBV18	CASSPLQGLGAFF	TGTGCCAGCTCACCACTACAGGGTCTGGGAGCTTTCTTT
TRBD1	-	TRBJ1-2	TRBV6-5	CASSRGDYGYTF	TGTGCCAGTTCCAGGGGGGACTATGGCTACACCTTC
-	-	TRBJ1-3	TRBV11-2	CASSNLGGSSGNTIYF	TGTGCCAGCAGCAATCTCGGAGGGAGCTCTGGAAACACCATATATTTT
TRBD1	-	TRBJ1-2	TRBV5-1	CASSYDRETYGYTF	TGCGCCAGCAGCTACGACAGGGAGACATATGGCTACACCTTC
-	-	TRBJ1-1	TRBV18	CASSPRDTQNTEAFF	TGTGCCAGCTCACCTCGGGACACACAGAACACTGAAGCTTTCTTT
TRBD1	-	TRBJ2-7	TRBV28	CASSVTGTGLSYEQYF	TGTGCCAGCAGTGTTACCGGGACAGGGTTATCCTACGAGCAGTACTTC
-	-	TRBJ2-7	TRBV29-1	CSVASSYYEQYF	TGCAGCGTGGCTAGCTCCTACTACGAGCAGTACTTC
TRBD2	-	TRBJ2-7	TRBV6-5	CASQATSGTTYEQYF	TGTGCCAGTCAGGCGACTAGCGGGACCACCTACGAGCAGTACTTC
-	-	TRBJ2-3	TRBV20-1	CSASPGADTQYF	TGCAGTGCTAGTCCGGGGGCAGATACGCAGTATTTT
TRBD2	-	TRBJ2-1	TRBV18	CASSPLAGGNEQFF	TGTGCCAGCTCACCATTAGCGGGGGGAAATGAGCAGTTCTTC
TRBD1	-	TRBJ2-1	TRBV6-4	CASSRGGPSYNEQFF	TGTGCCAGCTCAAGAGGGGGCCCCTCCTACAATGAGCAGTTCTTC
TRBD1	-	TRBJ2-4	TRBV3-1/TRBV3-2	CASSRLHIGTGLGIQYF	TGTGCCAGCAGCCGACTCCATATCGGGACAGGGCTCGGCATTCAGTACTTC
-	-	TRBJ2-5	TRBV10-3	CAISERQTQETQYF	TGTGCCATCAGTGAAAGACAGACACAAGAGACCCAGTACTTC
-	-	TRBJ2-7	TRBV2	CASSEVLSSYEQYF	TGTGCCAGCAGTGAAGTCCTCAGCTCCTACGAGCAGTACTTC
TRBD1	-	TRBJ1-2	TRBV11-2	CASSLDTGQGNGYTF	TGTGCCAGCAGCTTAGATACGGGACAGGGAAATGGCTACACCTTC
TRBD1	-	TRBJ2-1	TRBV11-1	CASRSGQGYNEQFF	TGTGCCAGCAGGTCGGGACAGGGCTACAATGAGCAGTTCTTC
-	-	TRBJ2-3	TRBV19	CASSDTGLNTDAQYF	TGTGCCAGTAGCGACACGGGACTCAACACAGATGCGCAGTATTTT
-	once	TRBJ1-2	TRBV19	CASKPGNYGYTF	TGTGCCAGTAAACCGGGAAACTATGGCTACACCTTC
-	few	TRBJ1-1	TRBV4-1	CASSHGSQGADTEAFF	TGCGCCAGCAGCCACGGATCACAGGGAGCGGACACTGAAGCTTTCTTT
-	-	TRBJ1-4	TRBV29-1	CSVGVGRGEKLFF	TGCAGCGTTGGAGTGGGCAGGGGAGAAAAACTGTTTTTT
-	once	TRBJ1-6	TRBV11-2	CASSLQSGNSPLHF	TGTGCCAGCAGCCTCCAGTCGGGGAATTCACCCCTCCACTTT
-	few	TRBJ1-5	TRBV6-5	CASTHREGQPQHF	TGTGCCAGCACCCACAGGGAAGGTCAGCCCCAGCATTTT
TRBD1	-	TRBJ1-1	TRBV6-5	CASSFSQGDTEAFF	TGTGCCAGCAGTTTCTCACAGGGGGACACTGAAGCTTTCTTT
-	-	TRBJ2-7	TRBV5-4	CASSPGGVPYEQYF	TGTGCCAGCAGCCCCGGCGGGGTCCCTTACGAGCAGTACTTC
TRBD1	-	TRBJ1-1	TRBV7-7	CASSLGTGVTRTEAFF	TGTGCCAGCAGCTTAGGGACAGGGGTAACGAGGACTGAAGCTTTCTTT
TRBD1	-	TRBJ1-1	TRBV4-2	CASSQFTQGTRDEAFF	TGTGCCAGCAGCCAATTCACACAGGGGACTCGTGATGAAGCTTTCTTT
TRBD1	-	TRBJ1-2	TRBV7-3	CASSLGQGVDYGYTF	TGTGCCAGCAGCTTAGGACAGGGGGTGGACTATGGCTACACCTTC
TRBD1	-	TRBJ1-1	TRBV10-3	CAISPTGGTEAFF	TGTGCCATCAGTCCCACAGGGGGAACTGAAGCTTTCTTT
TRBD1	-	TRBJ1-2	TRBV4-1	CASSQVPGTGTYGYTF	TGCGCCAGCAGCCAAGTCCCCGGGACAGGGACCTATGGCTACACCTTC
-	-	TRBJ1-5	TRBV11-2	CASSLEKGNQPQHF	TGTGCCAGCAGCTTAGAGAAGGGGAATCAGCCCCAGCATTTT
TRBD2	-	TRBJ2-3	TRBV3-1/TRBV3-2	CASSLLLAGGAPAQYF	TGTGCCAGCAGCCTCCTACTAGCGGGGGGGGCCCCAGCGCAGTATTTT
TRBD1	once	TRBJ2-2	TRBV30	CAWSVGQGAVELFF	TGTGCCTGGAGTGTCGGACAGGGGGCCGTGGAGCTGTTTTTT
-	-	TRBJ1-2	TRBV24-1	CATSELLYGYTF	TGTGCCACCAGTGAACTGCTCTATGGCTACACCTTC
-	once	TRBJ1-1	TRBV13	CASSPGTNPEAFF	TGTGCCAGCAGCCCGGGGACAAACCCTGAAGCTTTCTTT
TRBD1	-	TRBJ1-3	TRBV19	CASSTGTGAAIYF	TGTGCCAGTAGTACCGGGACAGGGGCCGCCATATATTTT
-	-	TRBJ1-2	TRBV9	CASSPNEGSYGYTF	TGTGCCAGCAGCCCGAACGAGGGCAGTTATGGCTACACCTTC
TRBD1	-	TRBJ1-2	TRBV27	CASSSRAGGILLNYGYTF	TGTGCCAGCAGTTCGAGAGCAGGGGGCATCTTACTTAACTATGGCTACACCTTC
-	-	TRBJ1-1	TRBV30	CAWSVQGNTEAFF	TGTGCCTGGAGTGTTCAGGGGAACACTGAAGCTTTCTTT
TRBD1	-	TRBJ1-1	TRBV6-1	CASSESRRRTGVFSSEAFF	TGTGCCAGCAGTGAGTCCCGCCGAAGGACAGGGGTGTTTAGTAGTGAAGCTTTCTTT
-	-	TRBJ1-5	TRBV12-3/TRBV12-4	CASSSPPGQPQHF	TGTGCCAGCAGTTCCCCACCCGGGCAGCCCCAGCATTTT
TRBD1	-	TRBJ1-2	TRBV6-5	CASRLAQGSYGYTF	TGTGCCAGCAGGCTTGCACAGGGGTCCTATGGCTACACCTTC
-	-	TRBJ2-2	TRBV7-2	CASSSRGVTGELFF	TGTGCCAGCAGCTCAAGGGGCGTCACCGGGGAGCTGTTTTTT
-	-	TRBJ1-1	TRBV6-5	CASSYEGQTNTEAFF	TGTGCCAGCAGTTACGAGGGACAAACGAACACTGAAGCTTTCTTT
-	-	TRBJ1-5	TRBV19	CASSISRNQPQHF	TGTGCCAGTAGTATATCCAGGAATCAGCCCCAGCATTTT
-	-	TRBJ1-4	TRBV6-5	CASSREGGRLFF	TGTGCCAGCAGCAGAGAAGGAGGGCGACTGTTTTTT
-	-	TRBJ1-4	TRBV29-1	CSASTATNEKLFF	TGCAGCGCTTCTACTGCAACTAATGAAAAACTGTTTTTT
TRBD2	-	TRBJ2-3	TRBV29-1	CSVGTSGVADTQYF	TGCAGCGTCGGGACTAGCGGGGTAGCAGATACGCAGTATTTT
-	-	TRBJ1-4	TRBV5-1	CASSLAQNEKLFF	TGCGCCAGCAGCTTGGCTCAGAATGAAAAACTGTTTTTT
-	-	TRBJ1-4	TRBV5-3	CARRPRLISLEKLFF	TGTGCCAGAAGACCTAGGCTTATATCTTTAGAAAAACTGTTTTTT